This T cell receptor (beta chain) originates from a study of sequential checkpoint blockade in melanoma. Study-level background: First-line arms were nivolumab then ipilimumab, or the reverse, randomized 1:1. After both sequences, patients received maintenance nivolumab.

Described treatment: randomized to nivolumab then ipilimumab (arm A) or the reverse (arm B). DNA-damaging chemotherapy had not been given to any patient beforehand. Live CD3+CD8+ CD19− CD56− cells were sorted from PBMCs. Clones were sequenced by immunoSEQ multiplex PCR, and TCRdb holds only the in-frame ones, with some missing. The sample contains several thousand clones, about 71% of which appear only once. The sequence derives from a human donor with melanoma. The material sequenced was CD8+ T cells sorted from blood (inferred from file names), taken from a patient given nivolumab and ipilimumab in sequence.

CDR3: CASSQETGAKNIQYF. CDR3 nucleotide sequence: TGTGCCAGCAGCCAGGAAACAGGAGCCAAAAACATTCAGTACTTC. V is TRBV4-2 and J is TRBJ2-4; D is perhaps TRBD1 (5 bases). Trimming pared 3 bases from V and 0 bases from J, leaving 9 bases between. The CDR3 totals 15 residues. Germline V gene sequence: CDR1 LGHNA, CDR2 YNFKEQ.